This TCR beta chain came from a study of regulatory T cells in long-lasting Graves disease. Building of the TCR beta libraries involved iRepertoire HTBI primers and Arm-PCR of CDR3 regions. TCRdb itself ran the multiplex PCR reads through MiXCR, one entry per CDR3 protein. The data hold roughly 450,000 distinct CDR3 sequences, with 22% observed a single time. As to time point: persistent/refractory GD, antithyroid drugs over 5 years with positive TRAb. After RNA was extracted from PBMCs, the TCR library was made from it. Study conclusions and caveats: Persistent cases of Graves' showed reduced TCR diversity relative to newly diagnosed patients. Only peripheral blood was studied, not thyroid tissue.

CDR3 length equals 13 residues. The V gene's germline CDR1 is SGHDN and CDR2 FVKESK. V was shortened by 1 base and J by 4 bases, with 7 bases between the two germline ends. As for this clonotype: No antigen is known for it.

This TCR was sampled from a female donor with Graves disease. J is TRBJ1-2 and V is TRBV14; D uncertain. Material: peripheral blood mononuclear cells (PBMCs), obtained when the disease was refractory, from a patient treated with antithyroid drugs. The CDR3 DNA follows: TGTGCCAGCAGCCAAGTAACCGGCTATGGCTACACCTTC. Translation: CASSQVTGYGYTF.